What follows are 21 T cell receptor beta chains derived from one specimen sequenced in a study of T-cell reconstitution after alpha-beta-depleted transplantation in children (dated by TCRdb to the mid-2010s). The treatment or condition label, as the study defines it: allogeneic hematopoietic cell transplantation with graft depleted of TCRalphabeta T cells and CD19 B cells. Library preparation was by PCR. Sequenced using an Illumina HiSeq 2500. Molecular barcoding was employed in the preparation of TCR libraries, with unique molecular identifiers being used to normalize TCRbeta repertoire quantification. TCRdb handled the public reads itself, with Q25 trimming in fastp and clone calling in MiXCR, and kept productive beta chains. Rows are combined by CDR3 protein, so each entry shows the most common genes and DNA. Counted in this sample were 440,000 or so distinct CDR3 sequences; 43% of them appeared once. Under 35% of the sample is taken by the ten largest.

The sequencing here drew on PBMCs, taken before TCRalphabeta/CD19-depleted stem cell transplant. These receptors were taken from a girl aged 2-10 years with aplastic anemia, due to receive a stem cell transplant.

This clonotype showed up just a few times. This rearrangement joins TRBV7-7 to TRBJ2-7; D possibly corresponds to TRBD1 (5 bases). Between the trimmed V and J ends, which lost 5 bases and 0 bases, there was a span of 20 bases. CDR1 is SSHAT, CDR2 FNYEAQ, per germline (reference sequence). The CDR3 is 17 residues long. CDR3 residues: CASSPHILQGSSYEQYF. The DNA for the CDR3 is TGTGCCAGCAGCCCTCACATTTTGCAGGGAAGCTCCTACGAGCAGTACTTC.

Ten or more counts support this clonotype. The chain recombines TRBV6-5 with TRBJ1-6; D remains unclear. CDR3 size: 16 residues. V dropped 2 bases and J dropped 0 bases, with 8 bases sitting between them. Germline assignment: CDR1 MNHEY and CDR2 SVGAGI. This CDR3 is CASSYGISSYNSPLHF. CDR3 sequence (DNA): TGTGCCAGCAGTTACGGGATTAGCTCCTATAATTCACCCCTCCACTTT.

This clonotype came up a few times. The chain uses TRBV4-2 and TRBJ2-7, with D perhaps matching TRBD1 or TRBD2 (5 bases each). Trimming took off 3 bases at V and 5 bases at J, with 14 bases between the two ends. In germline, CDR1 is LGHNA, CDR2 YNFKEQ. This CDR3 has 14 residues. CDR3 nucleotide sequence: TGTGCCAGCAGCCATGGGGGTGGGGCGGACGAGCAGTACTTC. Translating gives CASSHGGGADEQYF.

The chain has TRBV12-3 or TRBV12-4 and TRBJ1-2; D ambiguous. This CDR3 region has 12 residues. The ends were cut back, 3 bases at V and 6 bases at J, with 8 bases in the middle. This CDR3 reads CASSFDTNGYTF. CDR3 nucleotides: TGTGCCAGCAGTTTTGACACCAATGGCTACACCTTC.

This chain connects TRBV5-1 to TRBJ2-3; 11 bases align to TRBD2. This CDR3 contains 16 residues. Per the germline V gene, CDR1 is SGHRS and CDR2 is YFSETQ. J lost 0 bases, V lost 7 bases, and 7 bases had no gene match. CDR3 loop: CASGATSGVSTDTQYF. CDR3 nucleotides: TGCGCCAGCGGGGCGACTAGCGGGGTCAGCACAGATACGCAGTATTTT.

The rearrangement uses TRBV3-1 and TRBJ1-2, with D perhaps matching TRBD1 (5 bases). V shed 3 bases and J shed 3 bases, with 11 bases lying between them. Germline CDR1 and CDR2: LGHDT and YNNKEL (reference sequence). The length of the CDR3 is 14 residues. The CDR3 is CASSQRTRYYGYTF. In DNA form, the CDR3 reads TGTGCCAGCAGCCAGCGGACAAGATACTATGGCTACACCTTC.

The chain links TRBV5-5 to TRBJ1-5, with TRBD1 matching over 7 bases. Germline V gene data show CDR1 as SGHKS and CDR2 as YYEKEE (reference sequence). V dropped 0 bases and J dropped 7; count of bases not matched to a gene: 4. The CDR3 totals 14 residues. The DNA of the CDR3 is TGTGCCAGCAGCTTGGGACAGGGACAACAGCCCCAGCATTTT. As protein: CASSLGQGQQPQHF.

This clonotype appeared many times. The J gene is TRBJ2-7, the V gene TRBV15, with 8 positions matching TRBD1. The CDR3 covers 15 residues. V shed 3 bases and J 0 bases; nucleotides not matched to a gene: 4. Germline V lookup: CDR1 LNHNV, CDR2 YYDKDF (reference sequence). The CDR3 loop reads CATSRMDRDSYEQYF. For the CDR3, the DNA is TGTGCCACCAGCAGGATGGACAGGGACTCCTACGAGCAGTACTTC. Full variable domain (missing parts from reference TRBV15 and TRBJ2-7): DAMVIQNPRYQVTQFGKPVTLSCSQTLNHNVMYWYQQKSSQAPKLLFHYYDKDFNNEADTPDNFQSRRPNTSFCFLDIRSPGLGDTAMYLCATSRMDRDSYEQYFGPGTRLTVT.

The V and J genes are TRBV5-1 and TRBJ2-7; TRBD1 might be the D (5 bases). The CDR3 is made up of 15 amino acids. CDR1 is SGHRS, CDR2 YFSETQ, per germline. Trimming shortened V by 4 bases and J by 5 bases, and 19 bases separated the two germline ends. The CDR3 bases are TGCGCCAGCAGCCCCACAGGACGGGTGCCCGACGAGCAGTACTTC. This sequence encodes CASSPTGRVPDEQYF.

The V call is TRBV28, the J call TRBJ2-1; 14 positions agree with TRBD2. With V trimmed by 5 bases and J by 8 bases, 5 bases remained unmatched. The CDR3 has 15 residues. Germline V lookup: CDR1 MDHEN, CDR2 SYDVKM. CDR3 protein: CASSRLAGGWDEQFF. CDR3 sequence (DNA): TGTGCCAGCAGTCGACTAGCGGGAGGGTGGGATGAGCAGTTCTTC.

Only a few counts were recorded for this clonotype. The rearrangement links TRBV20-1 to TRBJ1-4, with 8 bases matching TRBD1. The V and J ends lost 3 bases and 4 bases, in that order; junction bases with no gene match: 7. CDR3 length equals 15 residues. Germline V gene lookup returns CDR1 DFQATT and CDR2 SNEGSKA (reference sequence). As DNA, the CDR3 is TGCAGTGCTAGCCGCGCGGGACAGGTTAATGAAAAACTGTTTTTT. Its translation: CSASRAGQVNEKLFF.

This clonotype has more than one count but fewer than ten. The chain uses TRBV28 and TRBJ1-3; the match to TRBD1 covers 9 bases. Per the germline V gene, CDR1 is MDHEN and CDR2 is SYDVKM. CDR3 length equals 15 residues. The V and J ends lost 3 bases and 4 bases, in that order; junction bases with no gene match: 4. The CDR3 DNA follows: TGTGCCAGCAGTTTGTTGGGGACAGGGGGAAACACCATATATTTT. Amino acid sequence: CASSLLGTGGNTIYF.

This clonotype was seen ten or more times. The rearrangement links TRBV20-1 to TRBJ2-7; 8 bases agree with TRBD2. CDR3 length equals 13 residues. V shed 3 bases and J 4 bases; nucleotides not matched to a gene: 5. Germline CDR1 is DFQATT and CDR2 is SNEGSKA (reference sequence). The CDR3 region is CSASPQREYEQYF. For the CDR3, the DNA is TGCAGTGCTAGCCCCCAGCGGGAGTACGAGCAGTACTTC.

This chain connects TRBV23-1 to TRBJ1-5; 10 nucleotides match TRBD1. TRBV23-1 has ORF status, its function being uncertain. Germline trimming cut 7 bases from V and 3 bases from J; bases unmatched to any gene: 12. There are 17 residues in the CDR3. The CDR3: CASTLYRDRGPNQPQHF. The CDR3 DNA is TGCGCCAGCACCCTATACCGGGACAGGGGTCCCAATCAGCCCCAGCATTTT.

This clonotype was counted ten times or more. The gene calls are TRBV25-1 and TRBJ1-1; D is uncertain. Trimming took 2 bases from V and 1 from J, leaving 11 bases between them. The germline V gene encodes CDR1 MGHDK and CDR2 SYGVNS. This CDR3 spans 15 amino acids. The CDR3 is CASSEPLAPNTEAFF. The CDR3 nucleotides are TGTGCCAGCAGTGAACCTCTTGCGCCGAACACTGAAGCTTTCTTT. Full variable domain (missing parts from reference TRBV25-1 and TRBJ1-1): EADIYQTPRYLVIGTGKKITLECSQTMGHDKMYWYQQDPGMELHLIHYSYGVNSTEKGDLSSESTVSRIRTEHFPLTLESARPSHTSQYLCASSEPLAPNTEAFFGQGTRLTVV.

This clonotype was detected ten times or more. The chain uses TRBV11-2 and TRBJ2-3; D is unclear. Trimming took 3 bases from V and 0 from J, leaving 7 bases between them. The CDR3 spans 14 residues. Germline V gene data show CDR1 as SGHAT and CDR2 as FQNNGV. The CDR3: CASSFSRSTDTQYF. CDR3 in DNA: TGTGCCAGCAGCTTCAGCAGGAGCACAGATACGCAGTATTTT.

This clonotype occurred many times. The chain couples TRBV12-3 or TRBV12-4 to TRBJ1-2; tentative D call: TRBD1 (5 bases). V was shortened by 6 bases and J by 2 bases, with 10 bases between the two germline ends. The CDR3 is 13 amino acids. The CDR3 coding sequence is TGTGCCAGCAGCAGGGTTCGAAACTATGGCTACACCTTC. Protein sequence: CASSRVRNYGYTF.

The chain employs TRBV7-6 and TRBJ2-7; D is perhaps TRBD1 (6 bases). The V end was cut by 6 bases, the J end by 1 base, with 25 bases between. Per the germline V gene, CDR1 is SGHVS and CDR2 is FNYEAQ. The CDR3 consists of 18 residues. The CDR3 sequence: CASSPLKSRTDNSYEQYF. CDR3 nucleotides: TGTGCCAGCAGTCCCCTCAAATCTAGGACAGACAATTCCTACGAGCAGTACTTC.

V and J are TRBV5-1 and TRBJ2-3; D gene ambiguous. This CDR3 spans 16 amino acids. Germline V lookup: CDR1 SGHRS, CDR2 YFSETQ. The V end lost 3 bases, the J end lost 1 base, and 15 bases lay between the germline ends. CDR3 DNA sequence: TGCGCCAGCAGCTGGCCCCTGAGCGAGGGCACAGATACGCAGTATTTT. Its protein product is CASSWPLSEGTDTQYF.

V gene TRBV7-6 combines with J gene TRBJ2-3; D possibly corresponds to TRBD1 (6 bases). Germline CDR1 is SGHVS and CDR2 is FNYEAQ. Between the trimmed V and J ends, which lost 5 bases and 2 bases, there was a span of 11 bases. The CDR3 contains 14 residues. The CDR3 nucleotides are TGTGCCAGCAGCCCAGACAGGTTCACAGATACGCAGTATTTT. As protein: CASSPDRFTDTQYF. Full variable domain (outside the CDR3, taken from reference TRBV7-6 and TRBJ2-3): GAGVSQSPRYKVTKRGQDVALRCDPISGHVSLYWYRQALGQGPEFLTYFNYEAQQDKSGLPNDRFSAERPEGSISTLTIQRTEQRDSAMYRCASSPDRFTDTQYFGPGTRLTVL.

This chain connects TRBV15 to TRBJ2-1, with D possibly TRBD1 on 6 matching bases. Germline V gives CDR1 LNHNV, CDR2 YYDKDF (reference sequence). V was clipped by 2 bases and J by 2 bases, with 19 bases between them. This CDR3 is 18 amino acids long. CDR3 region: CATSRYLGQRQTYNEQFF. The CDR3 coding sequence is TGTGCCACCAGCAGATACTTAGGACAGCGACAAACCTACAATGAGCAGTTCTTC.